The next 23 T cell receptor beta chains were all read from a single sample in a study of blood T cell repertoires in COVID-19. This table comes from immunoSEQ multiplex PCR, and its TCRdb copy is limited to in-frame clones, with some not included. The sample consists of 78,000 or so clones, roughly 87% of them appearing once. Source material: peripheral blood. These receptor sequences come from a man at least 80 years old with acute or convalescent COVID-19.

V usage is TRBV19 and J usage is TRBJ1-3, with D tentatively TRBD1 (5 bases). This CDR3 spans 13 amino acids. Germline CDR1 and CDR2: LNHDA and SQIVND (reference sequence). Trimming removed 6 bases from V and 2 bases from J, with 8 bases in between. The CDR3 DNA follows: TGTGCCAGTAGGATGACAGCTGGAAACACCATATATTTT. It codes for CASRMTAGNTIYF.

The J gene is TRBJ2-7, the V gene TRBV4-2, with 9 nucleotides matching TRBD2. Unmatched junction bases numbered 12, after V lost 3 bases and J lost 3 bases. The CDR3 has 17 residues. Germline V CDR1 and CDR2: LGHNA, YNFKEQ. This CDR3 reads CASSQARGGGAGYEQYF. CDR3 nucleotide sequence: TGTGCCAGCAGCCAGGCGAGAGGCGGGGGGGCGGGCTACGAGCAGTACTTC.

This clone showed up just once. This CDR3 reads CASSRGLGAILNYGYTF. CDR3 DNA sequence: TGTGCCAGCAGCCGCGGGCTAGGAGCGATATTAAACTATGGCTACACCTTC. The chain combines TRBV5-8 with TRBJ1-2; D is ambiguous. Looked up from germline, CDR1 is SGHTS and CDR2 is YDEGEE. V lost 4 bases to trimming and J lost 2 bases, with 21 bases between them. This CDR3 spans 17 amino acids.

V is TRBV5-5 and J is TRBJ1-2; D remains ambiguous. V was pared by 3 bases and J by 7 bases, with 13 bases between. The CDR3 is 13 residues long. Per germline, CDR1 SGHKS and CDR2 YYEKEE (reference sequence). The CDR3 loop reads CASSSSGSGGYTF. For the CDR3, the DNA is TGTGCCAGCAGCTCGTCAGGCTCAGGTGGCTACACCTTC.

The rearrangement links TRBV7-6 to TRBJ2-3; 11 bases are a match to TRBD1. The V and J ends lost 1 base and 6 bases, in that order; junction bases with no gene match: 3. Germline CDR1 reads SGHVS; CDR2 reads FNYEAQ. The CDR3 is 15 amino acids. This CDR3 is CASSLGTGGRDTQYF. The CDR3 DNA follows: TGTGCCAGCAGCTTAGGGACAGGGGGCCGGGATACGCAGTATTTT.

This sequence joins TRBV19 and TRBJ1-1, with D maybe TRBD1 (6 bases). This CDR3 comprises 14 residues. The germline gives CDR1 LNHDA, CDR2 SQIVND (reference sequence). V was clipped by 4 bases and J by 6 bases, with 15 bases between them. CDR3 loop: CASSRYMTGPEAFF. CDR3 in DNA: TGTGCCAGTAGTAGATATATGACAGGCCCTGAAGCTTTCTTT.

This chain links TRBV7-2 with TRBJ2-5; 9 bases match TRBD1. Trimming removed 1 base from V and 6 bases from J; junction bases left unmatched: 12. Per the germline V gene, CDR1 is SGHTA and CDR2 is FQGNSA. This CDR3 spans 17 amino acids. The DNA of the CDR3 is TGTGCCAGCAGCTTAGGAAGGTGGGGACAGGGTGCGAAGACCCAGTACTTC. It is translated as CASSLGRWGQGAKTQYF.

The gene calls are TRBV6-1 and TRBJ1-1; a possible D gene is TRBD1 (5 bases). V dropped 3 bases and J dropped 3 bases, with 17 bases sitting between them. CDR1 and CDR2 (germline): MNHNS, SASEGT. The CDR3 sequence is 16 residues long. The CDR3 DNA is TGTGCCAGCAGTGATGGGGGACGGAGGGGTTACACTGAAGCTTTCTTT. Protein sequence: CASSDGGRRGYTEAFF.

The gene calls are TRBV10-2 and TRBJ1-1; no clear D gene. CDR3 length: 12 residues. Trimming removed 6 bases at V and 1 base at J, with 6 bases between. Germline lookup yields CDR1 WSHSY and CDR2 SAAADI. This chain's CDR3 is CASSLGNTEAFF. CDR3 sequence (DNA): TGCGCCAGCAGCCTCGGGAACACTGAAGCTTTCTTT.

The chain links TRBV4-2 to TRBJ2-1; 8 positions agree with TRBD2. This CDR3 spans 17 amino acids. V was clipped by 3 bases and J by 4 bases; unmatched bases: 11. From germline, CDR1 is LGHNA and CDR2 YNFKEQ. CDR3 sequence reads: CASSQESTGGPYNEQFF. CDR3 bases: TGTGCCAGCAGCCAGGAGTCAACGGGGGGGCCGTACAATGAGCAGTTCTTC.

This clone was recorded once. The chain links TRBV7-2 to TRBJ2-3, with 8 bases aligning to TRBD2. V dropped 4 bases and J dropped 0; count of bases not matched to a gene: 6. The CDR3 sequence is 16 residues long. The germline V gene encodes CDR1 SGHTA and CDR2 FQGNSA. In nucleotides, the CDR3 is TGTGCCAGCAGCTCCTTCGGGGGGGCTAGCACAGATACGCAGTATTTT. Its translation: CASSSFGGASTDTQYF.

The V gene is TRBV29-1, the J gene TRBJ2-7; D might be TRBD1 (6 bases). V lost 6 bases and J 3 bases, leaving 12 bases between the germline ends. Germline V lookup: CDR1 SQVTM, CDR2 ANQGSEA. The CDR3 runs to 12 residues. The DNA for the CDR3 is TGCAGCGTCTCTAGAGGGGGCTACGAGCAGTACTTC. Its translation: CSVSRGGYEQYF.

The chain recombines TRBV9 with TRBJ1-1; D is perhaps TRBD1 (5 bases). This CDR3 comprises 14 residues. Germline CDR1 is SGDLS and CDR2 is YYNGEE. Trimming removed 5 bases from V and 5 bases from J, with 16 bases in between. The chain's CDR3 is CASSPRAEGTEAFF. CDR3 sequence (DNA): TGTGCCAGCAGTCCCAGGGCAGAAGGGACTGAAGCTTTCTTT.

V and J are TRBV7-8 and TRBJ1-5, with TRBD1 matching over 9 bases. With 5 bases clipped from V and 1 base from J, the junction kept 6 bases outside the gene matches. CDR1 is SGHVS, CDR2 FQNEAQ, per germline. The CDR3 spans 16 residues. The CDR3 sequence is CASSASGTGSNQPQHF. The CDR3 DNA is TGTGCCAGCAGCGCGTCCGGGACAGGGAGCAATCAGCCCCAGCATTTT.

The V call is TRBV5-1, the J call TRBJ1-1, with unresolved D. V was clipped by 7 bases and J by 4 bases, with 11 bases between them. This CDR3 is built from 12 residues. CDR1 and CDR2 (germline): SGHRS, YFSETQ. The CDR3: CASYVGSTEAFF. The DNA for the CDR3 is TGCGCCAGCTATGTGGGGAGCACTGAAGCTTTCTTT.

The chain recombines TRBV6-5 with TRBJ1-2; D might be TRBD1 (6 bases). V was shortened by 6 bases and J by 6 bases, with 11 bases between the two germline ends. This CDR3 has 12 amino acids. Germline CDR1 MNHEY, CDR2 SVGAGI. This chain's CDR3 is CASRRSGDGYTF. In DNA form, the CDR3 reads TGTGCCAGCAGGCGGTCAGGGGATGGCTACACCTTC.

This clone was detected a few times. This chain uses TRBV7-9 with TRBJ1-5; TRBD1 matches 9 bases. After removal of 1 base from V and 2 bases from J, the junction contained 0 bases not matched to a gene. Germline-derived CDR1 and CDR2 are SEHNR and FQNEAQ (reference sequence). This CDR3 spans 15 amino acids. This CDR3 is CASSLGTGGNQPQHF. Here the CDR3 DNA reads TGTGCCAGCAGCTTAGGGACAGGGGGCAATCAGCCCCAGCATTTT. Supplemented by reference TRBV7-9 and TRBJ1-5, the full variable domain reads DTGVSQNPRHKITKRGQNVTFRCDPISEHNRLYWYRQTLGQGPEFLTYFQNEAQLEKSRLLSDRFSAERPKGSFSTLEIQRTEQGDSAMYLCASSLGTGGNQPQHFGDGTRLSIL.

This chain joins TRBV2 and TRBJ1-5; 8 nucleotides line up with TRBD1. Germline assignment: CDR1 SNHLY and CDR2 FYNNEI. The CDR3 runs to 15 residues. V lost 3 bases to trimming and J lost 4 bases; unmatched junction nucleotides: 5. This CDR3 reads CASSDRGLKNQPQHF. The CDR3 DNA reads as TGTGCCAGCAGTGACAGGGGGCTGAAAAATCAGCCCCAGCATTTT.

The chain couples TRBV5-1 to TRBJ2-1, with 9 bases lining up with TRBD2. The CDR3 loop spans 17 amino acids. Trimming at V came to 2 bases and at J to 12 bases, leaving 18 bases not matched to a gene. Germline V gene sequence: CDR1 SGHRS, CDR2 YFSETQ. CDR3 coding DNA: TGCGCCAGCAGCTTAGCGGGGGGCCGCTCGCATCGTGATAGGCAGTTCTTC. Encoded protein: CASSLAGGRSHRDRQFF.

Written as DNA, the CDR3 is TGTGCCAGCAGTCGGGGACGGACAGGGGACTATGGCTACACCTTC. Translation gives CASSRGRTGDYGYTF. The chain couples TRBV27 to TRBJ1-2; 9 bases fit TRBD1. The CDR3 is made up of 15 amino acids. Germline V CDR1 and CDR2: MNHEY, SMNVEV (reference sequence). J lost 3 bases, V lost 5 bases, and 7 bases had no gene match.

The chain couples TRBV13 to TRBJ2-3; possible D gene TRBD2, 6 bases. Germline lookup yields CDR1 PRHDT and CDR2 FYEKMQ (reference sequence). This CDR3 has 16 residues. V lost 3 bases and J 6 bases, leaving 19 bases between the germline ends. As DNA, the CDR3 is TGTGCCAGCAGCTTGGGGCGGGGCGTTAGAGGCGATACGCAGTATTTT. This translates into CASSLGRGVRGDTQYF. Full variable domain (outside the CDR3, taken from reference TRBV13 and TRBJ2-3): AAGVIQSPRHLIKEKRETATLKCYPIPRHDTVYWYQQGPGQDPQFLISFYEKMQSDKGSIPDRFSAQQFSDYHSELNMSSLELGDSALYFCASSLGRGVRGDTQYFGPGTRLTVL.

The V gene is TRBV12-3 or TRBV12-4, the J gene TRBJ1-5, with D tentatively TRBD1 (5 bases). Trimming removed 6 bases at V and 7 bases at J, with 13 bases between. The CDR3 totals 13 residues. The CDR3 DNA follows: TGTGCCAGCAGGTGGGGGGGGGACCAGCCCCAGCATTTT. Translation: CASRWGGDQPQHF.

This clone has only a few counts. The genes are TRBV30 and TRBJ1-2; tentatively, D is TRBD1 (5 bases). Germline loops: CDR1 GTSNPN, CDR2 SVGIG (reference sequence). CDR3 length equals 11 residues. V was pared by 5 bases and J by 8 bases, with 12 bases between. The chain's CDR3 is CAWDRDLGYTF. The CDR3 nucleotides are TGTGCCTGGGACCGGGACTTGGGCTACACCTTC.